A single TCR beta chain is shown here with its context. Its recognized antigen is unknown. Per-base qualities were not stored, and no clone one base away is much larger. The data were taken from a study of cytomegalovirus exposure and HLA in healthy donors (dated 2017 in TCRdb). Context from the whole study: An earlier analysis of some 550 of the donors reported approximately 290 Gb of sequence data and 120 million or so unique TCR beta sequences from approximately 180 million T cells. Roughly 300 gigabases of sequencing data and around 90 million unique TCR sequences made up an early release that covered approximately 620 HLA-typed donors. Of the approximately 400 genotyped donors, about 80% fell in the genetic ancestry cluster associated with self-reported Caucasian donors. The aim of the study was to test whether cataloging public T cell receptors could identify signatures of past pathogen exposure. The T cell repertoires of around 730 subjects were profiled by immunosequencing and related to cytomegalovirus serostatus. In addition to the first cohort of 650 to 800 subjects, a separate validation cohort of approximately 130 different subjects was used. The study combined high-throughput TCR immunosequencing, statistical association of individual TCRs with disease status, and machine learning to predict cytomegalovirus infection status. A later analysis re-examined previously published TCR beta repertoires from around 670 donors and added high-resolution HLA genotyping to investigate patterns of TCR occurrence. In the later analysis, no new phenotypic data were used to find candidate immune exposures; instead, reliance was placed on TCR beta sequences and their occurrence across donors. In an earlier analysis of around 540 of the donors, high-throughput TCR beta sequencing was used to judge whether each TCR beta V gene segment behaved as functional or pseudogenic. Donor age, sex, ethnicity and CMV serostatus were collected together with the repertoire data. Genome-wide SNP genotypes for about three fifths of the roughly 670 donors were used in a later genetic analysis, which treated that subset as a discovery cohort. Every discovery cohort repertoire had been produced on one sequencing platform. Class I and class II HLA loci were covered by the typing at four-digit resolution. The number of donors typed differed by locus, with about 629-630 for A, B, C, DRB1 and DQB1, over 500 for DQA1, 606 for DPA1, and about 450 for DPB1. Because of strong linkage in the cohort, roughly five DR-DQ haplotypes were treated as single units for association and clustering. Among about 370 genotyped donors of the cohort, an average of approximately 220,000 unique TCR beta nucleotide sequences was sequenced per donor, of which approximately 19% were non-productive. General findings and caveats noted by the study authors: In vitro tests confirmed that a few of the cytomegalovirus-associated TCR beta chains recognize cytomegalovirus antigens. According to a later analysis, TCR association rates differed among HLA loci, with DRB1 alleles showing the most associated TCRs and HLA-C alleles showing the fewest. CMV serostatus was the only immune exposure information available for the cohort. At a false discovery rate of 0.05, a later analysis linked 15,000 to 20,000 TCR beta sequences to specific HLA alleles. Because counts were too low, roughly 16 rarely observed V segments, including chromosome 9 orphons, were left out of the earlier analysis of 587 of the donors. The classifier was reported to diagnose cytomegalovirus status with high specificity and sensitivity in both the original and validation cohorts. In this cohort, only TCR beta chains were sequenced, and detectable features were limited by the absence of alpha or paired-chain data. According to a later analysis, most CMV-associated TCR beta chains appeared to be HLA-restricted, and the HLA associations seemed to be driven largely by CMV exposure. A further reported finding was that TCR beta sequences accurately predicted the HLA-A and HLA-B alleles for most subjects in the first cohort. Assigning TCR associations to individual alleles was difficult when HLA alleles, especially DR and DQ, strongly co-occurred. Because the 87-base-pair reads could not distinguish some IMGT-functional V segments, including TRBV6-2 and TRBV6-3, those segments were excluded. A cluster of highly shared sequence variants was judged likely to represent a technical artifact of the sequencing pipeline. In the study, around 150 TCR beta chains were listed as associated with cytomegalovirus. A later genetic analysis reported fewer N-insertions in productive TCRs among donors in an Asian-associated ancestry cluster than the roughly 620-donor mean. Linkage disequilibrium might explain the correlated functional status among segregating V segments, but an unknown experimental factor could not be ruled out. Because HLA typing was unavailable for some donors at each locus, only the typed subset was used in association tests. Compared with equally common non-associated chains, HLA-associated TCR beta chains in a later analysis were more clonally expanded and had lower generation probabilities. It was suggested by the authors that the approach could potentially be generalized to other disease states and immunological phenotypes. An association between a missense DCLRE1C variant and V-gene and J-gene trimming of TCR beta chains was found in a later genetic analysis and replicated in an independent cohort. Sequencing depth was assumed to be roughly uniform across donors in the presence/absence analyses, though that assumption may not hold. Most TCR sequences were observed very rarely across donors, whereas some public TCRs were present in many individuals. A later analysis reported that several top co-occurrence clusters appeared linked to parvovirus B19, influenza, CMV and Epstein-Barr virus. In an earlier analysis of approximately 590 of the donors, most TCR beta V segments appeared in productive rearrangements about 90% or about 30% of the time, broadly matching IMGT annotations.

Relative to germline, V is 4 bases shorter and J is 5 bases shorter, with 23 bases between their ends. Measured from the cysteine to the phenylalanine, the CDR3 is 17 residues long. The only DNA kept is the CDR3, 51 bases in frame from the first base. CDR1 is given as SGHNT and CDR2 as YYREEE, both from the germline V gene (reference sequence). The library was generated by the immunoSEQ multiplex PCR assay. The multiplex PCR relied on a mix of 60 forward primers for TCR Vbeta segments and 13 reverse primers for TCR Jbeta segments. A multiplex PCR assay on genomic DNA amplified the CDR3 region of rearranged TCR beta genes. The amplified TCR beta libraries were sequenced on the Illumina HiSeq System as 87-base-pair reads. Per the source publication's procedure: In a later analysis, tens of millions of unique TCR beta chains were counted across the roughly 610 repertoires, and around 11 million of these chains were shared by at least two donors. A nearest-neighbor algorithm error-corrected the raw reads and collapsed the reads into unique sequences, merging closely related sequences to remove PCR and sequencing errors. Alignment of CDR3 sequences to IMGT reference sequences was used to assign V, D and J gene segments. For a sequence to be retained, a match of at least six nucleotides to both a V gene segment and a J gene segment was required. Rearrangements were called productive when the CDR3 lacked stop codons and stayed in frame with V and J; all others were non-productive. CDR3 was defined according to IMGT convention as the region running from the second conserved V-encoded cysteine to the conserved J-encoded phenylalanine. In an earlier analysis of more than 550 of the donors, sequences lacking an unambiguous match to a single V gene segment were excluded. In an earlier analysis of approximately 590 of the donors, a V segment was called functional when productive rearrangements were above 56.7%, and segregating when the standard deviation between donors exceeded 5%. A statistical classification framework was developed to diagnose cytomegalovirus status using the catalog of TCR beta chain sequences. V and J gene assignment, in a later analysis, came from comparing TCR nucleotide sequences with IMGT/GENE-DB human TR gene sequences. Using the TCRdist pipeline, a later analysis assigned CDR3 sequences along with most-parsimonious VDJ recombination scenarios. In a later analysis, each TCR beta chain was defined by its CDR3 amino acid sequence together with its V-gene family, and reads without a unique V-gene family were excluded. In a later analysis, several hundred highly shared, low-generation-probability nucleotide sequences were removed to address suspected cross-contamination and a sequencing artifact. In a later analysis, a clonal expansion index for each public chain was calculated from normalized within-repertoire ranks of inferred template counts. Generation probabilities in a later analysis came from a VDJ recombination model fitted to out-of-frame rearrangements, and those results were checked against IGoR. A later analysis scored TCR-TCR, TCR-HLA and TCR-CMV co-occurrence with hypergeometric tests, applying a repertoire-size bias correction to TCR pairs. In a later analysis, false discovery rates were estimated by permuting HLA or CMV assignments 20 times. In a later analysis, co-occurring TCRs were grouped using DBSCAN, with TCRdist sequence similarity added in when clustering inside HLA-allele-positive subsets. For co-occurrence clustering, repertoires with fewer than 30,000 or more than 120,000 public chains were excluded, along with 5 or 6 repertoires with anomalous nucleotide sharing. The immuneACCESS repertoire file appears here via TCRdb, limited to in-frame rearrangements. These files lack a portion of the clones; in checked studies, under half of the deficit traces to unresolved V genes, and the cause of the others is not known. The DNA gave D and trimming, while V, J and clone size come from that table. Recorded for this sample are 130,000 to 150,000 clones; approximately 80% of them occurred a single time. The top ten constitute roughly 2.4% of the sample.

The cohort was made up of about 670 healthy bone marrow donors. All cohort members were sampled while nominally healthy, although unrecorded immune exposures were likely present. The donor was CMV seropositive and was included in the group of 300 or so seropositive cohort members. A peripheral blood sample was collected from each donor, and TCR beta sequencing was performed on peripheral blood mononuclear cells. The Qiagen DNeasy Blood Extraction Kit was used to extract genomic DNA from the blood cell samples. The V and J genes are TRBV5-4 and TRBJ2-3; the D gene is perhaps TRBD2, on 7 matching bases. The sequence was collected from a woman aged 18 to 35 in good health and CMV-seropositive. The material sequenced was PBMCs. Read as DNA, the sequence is TGTGCCAGCAGCCCTGCCCCCCGAGGGGGGGCCTTAGATACGCAGTATTTT. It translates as CASSPAPRGGALDTQYF.